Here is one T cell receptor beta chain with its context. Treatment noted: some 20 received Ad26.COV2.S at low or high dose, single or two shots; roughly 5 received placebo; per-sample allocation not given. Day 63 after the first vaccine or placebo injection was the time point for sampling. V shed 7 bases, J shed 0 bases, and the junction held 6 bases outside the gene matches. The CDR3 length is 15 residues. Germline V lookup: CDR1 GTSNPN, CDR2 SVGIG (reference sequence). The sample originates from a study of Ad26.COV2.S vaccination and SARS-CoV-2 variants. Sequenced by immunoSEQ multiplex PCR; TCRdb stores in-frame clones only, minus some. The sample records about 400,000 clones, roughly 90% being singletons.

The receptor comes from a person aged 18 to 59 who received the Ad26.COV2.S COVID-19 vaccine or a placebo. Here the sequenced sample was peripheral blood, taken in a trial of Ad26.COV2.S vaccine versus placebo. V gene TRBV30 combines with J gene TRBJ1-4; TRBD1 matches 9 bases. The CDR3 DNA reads TGTGCCTATCAACAGGGGGCCTCAACTAATGAAAAACTGTTTTTT. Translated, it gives CAYQQGASTNEKLFF.